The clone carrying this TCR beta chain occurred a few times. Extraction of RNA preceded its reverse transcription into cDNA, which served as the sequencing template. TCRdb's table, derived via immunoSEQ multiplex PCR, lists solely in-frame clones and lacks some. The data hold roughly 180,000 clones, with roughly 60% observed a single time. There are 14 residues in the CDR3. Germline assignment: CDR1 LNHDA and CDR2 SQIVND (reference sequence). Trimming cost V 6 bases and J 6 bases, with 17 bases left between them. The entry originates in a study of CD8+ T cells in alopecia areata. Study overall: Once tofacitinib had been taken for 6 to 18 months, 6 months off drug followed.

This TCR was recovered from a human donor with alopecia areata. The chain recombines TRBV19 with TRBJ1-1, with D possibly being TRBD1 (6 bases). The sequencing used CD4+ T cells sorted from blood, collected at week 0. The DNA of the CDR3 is TGTGCCAGTAGCTCATTCACAGGGATGCCTGAAGCTTTCTTT. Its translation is CASSSFTGMPEAFF.